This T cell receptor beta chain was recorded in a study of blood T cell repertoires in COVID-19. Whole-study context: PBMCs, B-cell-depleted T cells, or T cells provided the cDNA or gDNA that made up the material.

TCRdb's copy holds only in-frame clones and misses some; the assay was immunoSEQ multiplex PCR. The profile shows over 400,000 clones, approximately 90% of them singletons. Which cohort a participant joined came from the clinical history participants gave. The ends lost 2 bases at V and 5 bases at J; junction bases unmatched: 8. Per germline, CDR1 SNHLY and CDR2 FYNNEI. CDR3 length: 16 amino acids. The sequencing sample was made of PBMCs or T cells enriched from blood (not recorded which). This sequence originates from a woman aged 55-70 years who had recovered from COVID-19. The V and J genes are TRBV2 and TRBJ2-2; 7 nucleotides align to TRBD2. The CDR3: CASSEQGSGYTGELFF. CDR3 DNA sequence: TGTGCCAGCAGTGAACAGGGTAGCGGGTATACCGGGGAGCTGTTTTTT.